This T cell receptor beta chain was identified in a study of cytotoxic CD8 clonotypes in ibrutinib-treated CLL. Across the whole study: Outcomes included around 24 partial and 2 complete responses; after median 68 months, roughly 15 stayed remitted and around 12 progressed. Sample averages reached around 270,000 productive templates and 94,082 productive rearrangements.

A note on this clone: Its antigen is not identified.

CDR3 length: 13 residues. CDR1 is SEHNR and CDR2 is FQNEAQ in the germline V gene (reference sequence). V lost 5 bases to trimming and J lost 8 bases, with 15 bases between them. This table comes from immunoSEQ multiplex PCR, and its TCRdb copy is limited to in-frame clones, with some not included. The sample lists over 40,000 clones; roughly 83% were seen once. Study observations and caveats: The study found baseline clonality above age-matched healthy donors, tracking circulating CD8+ T-cell counts. The times at which samples were taken varied between sustained-remission and progressing patients.

J is TRBJ1-2 and V is TRBV7-9; tentative D call: TRBD1 (6 bases). The starting material was PBMCs, obtained after 24 months of ibrutinib treatment. This TCR was sampled from a human donor with chronic lymphocytic leukemia. CDR3 bases: TGTGCCAGCAGCACCCCAGGGGCGGAGGGCTACACCTTC. The encoded protein is CASSTPGAEGYTF.